This T cell receptor beta chain was identified during a study of blood T cell repertoires in COVID-19. Germline values: CDR1 SGDLS, CDR2 YYNGEE. V lost 0 bases and J 0 bases, leaving 6 bases between the germline ends. The CDR3 covers 14 residues. TCRdb keeps only in-frame clones here, not all; method: immunoSEQ multiplex PCR. Of about 320,000 clones in the sample, roughly 88% were seen once. Source material: PBMCs or T cells enriched from blood (not recorded which). The clonotype was recovered from a man aged 25 to 40 who had recovered from COVID-19. The J gene is TRBJ1-1, the V gene TRBV9, with D uncertain. CDR3 in DNA: TGTGCCAGCAGCGTAGCGGGTATGAACACTGAAGCTTTCTTT. This translates into CASSVAGMNTEAFF. The whole variable domain, remainder taken from reference TRBV9 and TRBJ1-1, is DSGVTQTPKHLITATGQRVTLRCSPRSGDLSVYWYQQSLDQGLQFLIQYYNGEERAKGNILERFSAQQFPDLHSELNLSSLELGDSALYFCASSVAGMNTEAFFGQGTRLTVV.